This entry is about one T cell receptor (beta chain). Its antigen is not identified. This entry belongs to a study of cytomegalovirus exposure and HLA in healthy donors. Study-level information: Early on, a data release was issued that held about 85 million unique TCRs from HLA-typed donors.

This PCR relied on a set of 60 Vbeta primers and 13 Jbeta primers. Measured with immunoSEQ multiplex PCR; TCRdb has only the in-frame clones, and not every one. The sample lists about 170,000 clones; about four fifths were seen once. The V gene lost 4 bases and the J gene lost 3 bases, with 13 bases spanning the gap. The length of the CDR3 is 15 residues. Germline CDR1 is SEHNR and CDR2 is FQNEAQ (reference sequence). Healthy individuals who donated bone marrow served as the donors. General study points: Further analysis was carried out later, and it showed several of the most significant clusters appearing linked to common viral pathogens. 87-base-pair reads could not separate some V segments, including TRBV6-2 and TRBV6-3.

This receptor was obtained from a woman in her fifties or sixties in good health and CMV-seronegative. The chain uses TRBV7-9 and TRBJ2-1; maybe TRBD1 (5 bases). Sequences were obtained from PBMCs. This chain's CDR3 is CASSSWGRDYNEQFF. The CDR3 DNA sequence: TGTGCCAGCAGCTCCTGGGGCAGGGACTACAATGAGCAGTTCTTC.